The T cell receptor beta chain under discussion was sequenced for a study of immune cell composition in non-small cell lung cancer. Germline loops: CDR1 SGHTA, CDR2 FQGNSA. Trimming cost V 3 bases and J 2 bases, with 12 bases left between them. CDR3 size: 15 residues. Clones were read by immunoSEQ multiplex PCR, and TCRdb kept only the in-frame ones, dropping some. The sample records some 8,000 clones, about 70% being singletons. The TCR sequence derives from a human donor with non-small cell lung cancer. The sample consisted of lung tumor tissue. The chain combines TRBV7-2 with TRBJ2-3; tentative D call: TRBD2 (5 bases). CDR3: CASSFQRPSTDTQYF. The CDR3 region has the DNA TGTGCCAGCAGCTTCCAGCGGCCCTCCACAGATACGCAGTATTTT.